The clone carrying this TCR beta chain turned up a few times. What it binds is unknown. The data stem from a study of read filtering for tumor transcriptome and immune sequencing. Whole-study context: Per sample, TCR-region reads ranged about 4.05 to 11 million by IR-seq, roughly 80 to 1273 by RNA-seq.

Findings of the study overall: This fraction held mixed bone marrow immune cells after CD138-negative sorting. Even smaller IR-seq throughput identified most shared clonotypes.

The CDR3 is 15 residues long. Trimming removed 2 bases from V and 7 bases from J, with 18 bases in between. From germline, CDR1 is MNHEY and CDR2 SVGEGT. The library was built from approximately 400 ng RNA with molecular barcoded adaptors for alpha/delta and beta/gamma chains. TCRdb re-analysed the reads in MiXCR, keeping a single row per CDR3 protein. Here the sample spans 15,000 to 20,000 distinct CDR3 sequences, roughly a fifth being singletons. This clonotype was sampled from a donor over 35 with multiple myeloma. The V call is TRBV6-2 or TRBV6-3, the J call TRBJ2-7; D gene ambiguous. Sample: a population of CD138-negative cells sorted from bone marrow. The CDR3 reads CASSYLTLGLSEQYF. The CDR3 DNA follows: TGTGCCAGCAGTTACCTGACTTTGGGCCTTTCTGAGCAGTACTTC.